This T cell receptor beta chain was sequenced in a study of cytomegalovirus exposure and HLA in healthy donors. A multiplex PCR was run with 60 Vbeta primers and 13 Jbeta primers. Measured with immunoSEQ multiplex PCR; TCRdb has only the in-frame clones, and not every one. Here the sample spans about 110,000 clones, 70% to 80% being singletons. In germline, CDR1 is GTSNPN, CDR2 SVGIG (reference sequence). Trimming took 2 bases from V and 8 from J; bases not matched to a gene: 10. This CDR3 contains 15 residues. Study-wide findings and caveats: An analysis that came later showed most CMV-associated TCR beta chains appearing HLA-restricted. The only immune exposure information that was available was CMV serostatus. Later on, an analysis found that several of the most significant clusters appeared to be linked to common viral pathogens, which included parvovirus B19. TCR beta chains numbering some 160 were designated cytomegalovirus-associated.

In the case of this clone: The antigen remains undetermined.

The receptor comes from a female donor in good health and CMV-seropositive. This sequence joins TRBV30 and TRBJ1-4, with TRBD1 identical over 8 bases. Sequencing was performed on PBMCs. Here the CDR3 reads CAWSRKGQGEEKLFF. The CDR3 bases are TGTGCCTGGAGTCGGAAAGGACAGGGTGAAGAAAAACTGTTTTTT.